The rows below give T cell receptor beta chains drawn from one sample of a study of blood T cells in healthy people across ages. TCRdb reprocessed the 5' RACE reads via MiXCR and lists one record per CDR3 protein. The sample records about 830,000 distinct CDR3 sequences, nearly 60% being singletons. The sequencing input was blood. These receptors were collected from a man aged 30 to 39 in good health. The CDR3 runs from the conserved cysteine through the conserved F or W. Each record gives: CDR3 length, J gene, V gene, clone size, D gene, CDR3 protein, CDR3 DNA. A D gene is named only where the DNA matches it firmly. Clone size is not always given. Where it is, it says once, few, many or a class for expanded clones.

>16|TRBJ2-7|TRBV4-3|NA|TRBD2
CASSRGTSGRRNEQYF
TGCGCCAGCAGCCGGGGGACTAGCGGGAGACGAAATGAGCAGTACTTC
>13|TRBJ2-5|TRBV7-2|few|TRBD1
CASSSNRGETQYF
TGTGCCAGCAGCTCGAACAGGGGAGAGACCCAGTACTTC
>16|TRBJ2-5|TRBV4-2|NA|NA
CASSQDEAGSVGTQYF
TGTGCCAGCAGCCAAGATGAGGCGGGGAGTGTAGGGACCCAGTACTTC
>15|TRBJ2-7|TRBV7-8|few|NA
CASSLADGGSYEQYF
TGTGCCAGCAGCTTAGCGGACGGGGGATCCTACGAGCAGTACTTC
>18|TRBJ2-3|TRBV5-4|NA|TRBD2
CASKPGLASVRLTDTQYF
TGTGCCAGCAAACCGGGACTAGCGTCTGTTCGGCTCACAGATACGCAGTATTTT
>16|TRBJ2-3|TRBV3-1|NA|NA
CASSQAQTLSTDTQYF
TGTGCCAGCAGCCAAGCTCAGACCCTTAGCACAGATACGCAGTATTTT
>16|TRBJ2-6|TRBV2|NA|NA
CASPGTIYSGANVLTF
TGTGCCAGCCCCGGGACCATTTACTCTGGGGCCAACGTCCTGACTTTC
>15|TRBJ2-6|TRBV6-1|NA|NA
CASSFRGTGANVLTF
TGTGCCAGCAGTTTCAGGGGAACCGGGGCCAACGTCCTGACTTTC
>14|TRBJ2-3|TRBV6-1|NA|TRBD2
CASAGTSGGYTQYF
TGTGCCAGCGCCGGGACTAGCGGGGGGTATACGCAGTATTTT
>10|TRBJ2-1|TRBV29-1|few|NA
CSVLRDEQFF
TGCAGCGTCCTACGCGATGAGCAGTTCTTC
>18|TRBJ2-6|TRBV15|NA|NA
CATSTGEGVGSGANVLTF
TGTGCCACCAGCACCGGAGAGGGCGTTGGCTCTGGGGCCAACGTCCTGACTTTC
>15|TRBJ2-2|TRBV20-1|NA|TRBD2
CSARDRLAGTGELFF
TGCAGTGCTAGAGATAGGCTAGCGGGAACCGGGGAGCTGTTTTTT
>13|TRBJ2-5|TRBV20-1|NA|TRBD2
CSAPSSGVETQYF
TGCAGTGCGCCCTCTAGCGGGGTCGAGACCCAGTACTTC
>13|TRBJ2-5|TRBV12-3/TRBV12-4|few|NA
CASSNDRQETQYF
TGTGCCAGCAGCAATGACAGACAAGAGACCCAGTACTTC
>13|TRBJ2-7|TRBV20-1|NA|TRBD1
CSAEPGQGYEQYF
TGCAGTGCCGAACCTGGACAGGGCTACGAGCAGTACTTC
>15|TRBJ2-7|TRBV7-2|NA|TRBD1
CASSPRTGSYGEQYF
TGTGCCAGCAGCCCCCGGACAGGGTCATATGGCGAGCAGTACTTC
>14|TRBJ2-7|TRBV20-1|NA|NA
CSARELRDNYEQYF
TGCAGTGCTAGAGAGCTCAGGGATAACTACGAGCAGTACTTC
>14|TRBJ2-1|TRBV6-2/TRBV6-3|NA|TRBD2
CASSYGGSFDEQFF
TGTGCCAGCAGTTACGGCGGGAGCTTCGATGAGCAGTTCTTC
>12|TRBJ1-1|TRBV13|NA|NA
CASSLGADEAFF
TGTGCCAGCAGCTTAGGAGCGGATGAAGCTTTCTTT
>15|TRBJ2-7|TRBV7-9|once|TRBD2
CASSLRGGQIYEQYF
TGTGCCAGCAGCCTGCGGGGGGGACAAATCTACGAGCAGTACTTC
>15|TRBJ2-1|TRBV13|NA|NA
CASSPRDKPYNEQFF
TGTGCCAGCAGCCCGCGGGATAAGCCCTACAATGAGCAGTTCTTC
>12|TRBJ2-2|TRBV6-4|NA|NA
CTCSDGHGELFF
TGTACCTGCAGTGACGGACACGGGGAGCTGTTTTTT
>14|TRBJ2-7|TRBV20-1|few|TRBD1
CSARPWTGGYEQYF
TGCAGTGCTAGACCCTGGACAGGGGGGTACGAGCAGTACTTC
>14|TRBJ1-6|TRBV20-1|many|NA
CSARTWIPNSPLHF
TGCAGTGCTAGAACGTGGATTCCAAATTCACCCCTCCACTTT
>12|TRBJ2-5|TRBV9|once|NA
CASSVSVDEQYF
TGTGCCAGCAGCGTAAGTGTAGATGAGCAGTACTTC
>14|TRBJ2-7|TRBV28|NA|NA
CASSFKLVTHEQYF
TGTGCCAGCAGTTTTAAACTAGTCACCCACGAGCAGTACTTC
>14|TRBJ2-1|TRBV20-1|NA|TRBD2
CSARGSGAYNEQFF
TGCAGTGCTAGGGGTAGCGGGGCCTACAATGAGCAGTTCTTC
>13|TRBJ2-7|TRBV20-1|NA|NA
CSATRRAAGEQYF
TGCAGTGCTACTCGGAGGGCCGCTGGCGAGCAGTACTTC
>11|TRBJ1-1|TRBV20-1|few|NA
CSAKDSRGAFF
TGCAGTGCTAAGGACAGCCGGGGCGCTTTCTTT
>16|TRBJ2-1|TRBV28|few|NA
CASSSPPEIPYNEQFF
TGTGCCAGCAGTTCTCCTCCAGAGATACCCTACAATGAGCAGTTCTTC
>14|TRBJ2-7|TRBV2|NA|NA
CASIREGLSYEQYF
TGTGCCAGCATACGCGAGGGGCTAAGCTACGAGCAGTACTTC
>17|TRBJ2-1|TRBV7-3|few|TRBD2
CASSAPGLAVSYNEQFF
TGTGCCAGCAGCGCTCCCGGACTAGCGGTATCCTACAATGAGCAGTTCTTC
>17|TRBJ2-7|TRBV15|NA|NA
CATSRDNPRRSSYEQYF
TGTGCCACCAGCAGAGATAACCCTCGAAGGAGCTCCTACGAGCAGTACTTC
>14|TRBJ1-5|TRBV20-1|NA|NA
CSARVWERNQPQHF
TGCAGTGCTAGAGTCTGGGAGCGCAATCAGCCCCAGCATTTT
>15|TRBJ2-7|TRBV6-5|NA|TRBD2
CASSVLGLAGYEQYF
TGTGCCAGCAGTGTCCTGGGACTAGCGGGCTACGAGCAGTACTTC
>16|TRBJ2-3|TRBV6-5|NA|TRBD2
CASSTHSGKDIYTQYF
TGTGCCAGCAGCACTCATAGCGGGAAGGACATCTATACGCAGTATTTT
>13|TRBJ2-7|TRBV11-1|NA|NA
CASSSSESYEQYF
TGTGCCAGCAGCTCTTCGGAATCCTACGAGCAGTACTTC
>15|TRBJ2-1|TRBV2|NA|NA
CASSAGQGFYNEQFF
TGTGCCAGCAGTGCGGGGCAGGGGTTCTACAATGAGCAGTTCTTC
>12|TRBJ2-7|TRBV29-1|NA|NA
CSVVGHRYEQYF
TGCAGCGTTGTGGGACACCGCTACGAGCAGTACTTC
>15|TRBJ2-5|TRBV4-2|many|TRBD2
CASSQEVREGETQYF
TGTGCCAGCAGCCAAGAAGTCAGGGAGGGAGAGACCCAGTACTTC
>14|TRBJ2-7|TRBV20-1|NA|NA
CSAREETSSYEQYF
TGCAGTGCTAGAGAAGAGACTAGTTCGTACGAGCAGTACTTC
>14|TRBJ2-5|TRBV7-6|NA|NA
CASSPLRGEETQYF
TGTGCCAGCAGCCCCCTGAGAGGGGAAGAGACCCAGTACTTC
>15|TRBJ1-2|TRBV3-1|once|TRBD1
CASSQDRDFHYGYTF
TGTGCCAGCAGCCAGGACAGGGACTTCCACTATGGCTACACCTTC
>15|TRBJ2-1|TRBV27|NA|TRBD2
CASSRSGTSATEQFF
TGTGCCAGCAGTCGGAGCGGGACCTCCGCTACAGAGCAGTTCTTC
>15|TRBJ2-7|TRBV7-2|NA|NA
CASSLGGSLFYEQYF
TGTGCCAGCAGCTTAGGGGGCAGTCTCTTCTACGAGCAGTACTTC
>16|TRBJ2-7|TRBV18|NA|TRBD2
CASSPVQGLASYEQYF
TGTGCCAGCTCACCGGTTCAGGGACTAGCTAGCTACGAGCAGTACTTC
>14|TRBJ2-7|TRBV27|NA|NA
CASRAPGVAYEQYF
TGTGCCAGCAGAGCCCCGGGGGTCGCCTACGAGCAGTACTTC
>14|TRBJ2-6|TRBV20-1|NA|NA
CSAKRRDGANVLTF
TGCAGTGCTAAACGGAGAGATGGGGCCAACGTCCTGACTTTC
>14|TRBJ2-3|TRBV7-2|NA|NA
CASSLVLGSDTQYF
TGTGCCAGCAGCCTTGTCCTAGGATCAGATACGCAGTATTTT
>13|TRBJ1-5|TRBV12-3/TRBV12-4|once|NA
CASSLPPGQPQHF
TGTGCCAGCAGTTTACCACCTGGTCAGCCCCAGCATTTT
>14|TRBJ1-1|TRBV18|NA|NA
CASSEGFMNTEAFF
TGTGCCAGCTCAGAGGGATTCATGAACACTGAAGCTTTCTTT